These T cell receptor beta chains were read from a single sample in a study of blood T cell repertoires in COVID-19. Sequencing was performed with immunoSEQ multiplex PCR; in TCRdb, only in-frame clones are kept and a portion is missing. The table includes just over 300,000 clones, approximately 84% detected once. Material: PBMCs or T cells enriched from blood (not recorded which). Receptors originate from a young man who had recovered from COVID-19. Each CDR3 is given with its conserved first and last residue. The D gene is left open where the match is weak.

v_call d_call cdr3_aa
TRBV5-1 . CASSLGGGDRQPQHF
TRBV24-1 . CATSEQYAGELFF
TRBV18 . CASSPPGLDSYEQYF
TRBV6-5 TRBD1 CASIGTGSSF
TRBV27 . CASSLRGRGLRSYEQYF
TRBV6-5 . CASSYSNPGAGYEQYF
TRBV19 . CASSVGLNTEAFF
TRBV4-1 . CASSQSLTYGNTIYF
TRBV6-5 TRBD1 CASRLDRDPGNTIYF
TRBV28 TRBD1 CASTLGQGPDTQYF
TRBV5-4 . CASRRDISEEYEQYF
TRBV7-9 . CASSSTEGGNEKLFF
TRBV10-1 TRBD1 CASSPGTDGYTF
TRBV7-9 . CASSLAGATEAFF
TRBV7-9 . CASIEAGYNEQFF
TRBV5-1 TRBD1 CASSFGLQGYPTLSSYEQYF
TRBV28 . CASSPGDFPSGNTIYF
TRBV19 . CASSLVGSPGAKNIQYF
TRBV4-1 . CASSQRRGTDTQYF
TRBV10-2 . CASRLQGVDGYTF
TRBV28 TRBD1 CASSSGTGRGQPQHF
TRBV6-5 . CASSYTLGGGASSYTF
TRBV29-1 TRBD1 CSVEDGDRGNTGELFF
TRBV7-2 . CASSPHSGLNNSPLHF
TRBV4-1 TRBD2 CASSQAPGTSGGVGNIQYF
TRBV6-4 TRBD1 CASRDPPTGCNEKLFF
TRBV7-9 TRBD1 CASSLLGGQEGKLFF
TRBV3-1/TRBV3-2 . CASSQRGTGELFF
TRBV3-1/TRBV3-2 . CASSDDRDSSYEQYF
TRBV12-3/TRBV12-4 . CASSLAGRVYTF
TRBV6-5 TRBD1 CASSRDSDLYEQYF
TRBV7-9 . CASSLAQGENTEAFF
TRBV7-2 . CASSPVIPADTQYF
TRBV3-1/TRBV3-2 . CASSRQGLTGELFF
TRBV2 . CASKRDSNQPQHF
TRBV5-3 TRBD2 CARSWAGEARSNHTQYF
TRBV5-4 . CASSYRVDGELFF
TRBV30 . CAWSRGHSNQPQHF
TRBV11-2 . CASSFPAGTGELFF
TRBV6-2/TRBV6-3 . CASSYSPRGWVYGYTF